This T cell receptor (beta chain) was identified during a study of sequential checkpoint blockade in melanoma. On the study more broadly: TCRβ was sequenced from DNA of 91 pretreatment tumors.

CDR1 and CDR2 from the germline V gene are MNHEY and SMNVEV (reference sequence). The V and J ends lost 2 bases and 5 bases respectively, with 7 bases between them. The CDR3 covers 12 residues. Study-wide results and caveats: Rising tumor T-cell fraction and clonality meant about 30 times likelier benefit.

This clone was observed a few times. Antigen: not known. Libraries were prepared by immunoSEQ multiplex PCR; TCRdb keeps only in-frame clonotypes and omits some of them. The sample shows around 2,200 clones, 26% of them seen only once. Treatment specified: randomized to nivolumab then ipilimumab (arm A) or the reverse (arm B). The source of this sequence is a human donor with melanoma. The chain uses TRBV27 and TRBJ2-7, with D maybe TRBD1 (5 bases). Sample: tumor tissue (inferred from file names), taken from a patient given nivolumab and ipilimumab in sequence. The CDR3 DNA follows: TGTGCCAGCAGTTTACAGGGTAACGAGCAGTACTTC. Encoded protein: CASSLQGNEQYF.